The next 16 T cell receptor beta chains were all read from a single sample in a study of T cells in Graves' hyperthyroidism and ophthalmopathy. RNA transcripts gave rise to amplified TCR beta CDR3 regions. The TCR CDR3 first-round RT-PCR relied on the HTBI primer set. In TCRdb, the multiplex PCR reads were re-called with MiXCR into one record per CDR3 protein. The data contain about 590,000 distinct CDR3 sequences, approximately 15% of them singletons. The sample comprised blood. The receptors stem from a woman in her 30s with Graves' hyperthyroidism.

V and J are TRBV28 and TRBJ2-6, with 7 bases identical to TRBD1. The V segment lost 5 bases and the J segment 1 base; nucleotides outside the gene matches: 5. This CDR3 comprises 16 residues. Germline assignment: CDR1 MDHEN and CDR2 SYDVKM. In nucleotides, the CDR3 is TGTGCCAGCAGTCAGACAGGGTGGTCTGGGGCCAACGTCCTGACTTTC. It yields the protein CASSQTGWSGANVLTF.

Turning to this clonotype: A much larger clone lies one base from this, so it may be a read error. The CDR3 region has the DNA TGTACCAGCAGCCAAGACGCAGGCTCGCCGGGGGGCTACACCTTC. Amino acid sequence: CTSSQDAGSPGGYTF. This chain links TRBV3-1 with TRBJ1-2; no firm D call. This CDR3 is built from 15 residues. Per the germline V gene, CDR1 is LGHDT and CDR2 is YNNKEL (reference sequence).

This clonotype was seen ten or more times. V usage is TRBV7-9 and J usage is TRBJ2-5; possibly TRBD1 for D (6 bases). V gave up 0 bases and J gave up 1 base, with 9 bases separating them. This CDR3 has 15 amino acids. Germline CDR1 is SEHNR and CDR2 is FQNEAQ (reference sequence). The CDR3 sequence is CASSLARDIQETQYF. CDR3 nucleotides: TGTGCCAGCAGCTTAGCCAGGGACATCCAAGAGACCCAGTACTTC.

As to this clonotype: With a much larger clone just one base away, this may be a read error. The chain is built from TRBV12-3 or TRBV12-4 and TRBJ2-6; D is perhaps TRBD1 (6 bases). The CDR3 extends over 15 amino acids. The V gene lost 4 bases and the J gene lost 5 bases, with 12 bases spanning the gap. The CDR3 nucleotides read TGTGCCAGCAGTTCCCAGGGGAGAAGGGCCAACGTCCTGACTTTC. Translation: CASSSQGRRANVLTF.

This clonotype was observed at least ten times. The rearrangement links TRBV2 to TRBJ2-1; D might be TRBD2 (6 bases). The CDR3 extends over 14 amino acids. The germline V and J ends were trimmed by 1 base and 6 bases, with 10 bases remaining between them. CDR1 and CDR2 (germline): SNHLY, FYNNEI. The CDR3 nucleotides read TGTGCCAGCAGTGAAGACGGGGGTCGCAATGAGCAGTTCTTC. Amino acid sequence: CASSEDGGRNEQFF.

This clonotype appeared a few times. This chain links TRBV13 with TRBJ2-7; the D is unclear. The V and J ends lost 0 bases and 5 bases respectively, with 17 bases between them. Per the germline V gene, CDR1 is PRHDT and CDR2 is FYEKMQ (reference sequence). CDR3 length equals 16 residues. CDR3 loop: CASSLGTYNTPHEQYF. CDR3 coding DNA: TGTGCCAGCAGCTTAGGAACTTACAATACCCCCCACGAGCAGTACTTC. Looking up the rest from reference TRBV13 and TRBJ2-7 gives the full variable domain: AAGVIQSPRHLIKEKRETATLKCYPIPRHDTVYWYQQGPGQDPQFLISFYEKMQSDKGSIPDRFSAQQFSDYHSELNMSSLELGDSALYFCASSLGTYNTPHEQYFGPGTRLTVT.

Points on this clonotype: Mismatch with germline at one junction end may stem from a read error. This chain links TRBV7-2 with TRBJ1-3, with D hard to call. The CDR3 consists of 17 residues. Germline V lookup: CDR1 SGHTA, CDR2 FQGNSA. CDR3 sequence: CASSLEVTGNSGNTIYF. CDR3 sequence (DNA): TGCGCCAGCAGCTTGGAGGTCACGGGGAACTCTGGAAACACCATATATTTT. Supplemented by reference TRBV7-2 and TRBJ1-3, the full variable domain reads GAGVSQSPSNKVTEKGKDVELRCDPISGHTALYWYRQSLGQGLEFLIYFQGNSAPDKSGLPSDRFSAERTGGSVSTLTIQRTQQEDSAVYLCASSLEVTGNSGNTIYFGEGSWLTVV.

The chain employs TRBV7-9 and TRBJ2-7; D remains unclear. This CDR3 region has 14 residues. Trimming removed 1 base at V and 6 bases at J, with 13 bases between. Germline-derived CDR1 and CDR2 are SEHNR and FQNEAQ (reference sequence). CDR3 DNA: TGTGCCAGCAGCTTAGGTTACCTAAGCAGCGAGCAGTACTTC. It codes for CASSLGYLSSEQYF.

This clonotype was seen many times. The chain links TRBV28 to TRBJ2-1; 8 nucleotides agree with TRBD2. This CDR3 spans 16 amino acids. The germline V gene encodes CDR1 MDHEN and CDR2 SYDVKM. With 6 bases clipped from V and 7 bases from J, the junction kept 14 bases outside the gene matches. CDR3 nucleotides: TGTGCCAGCAGCCCGACCGGGACTAGTCTATTGAATGAGCAGTTCTTC. Protein: CASSPTGTSLLNEQFF.

This clonotype has a count of ten or more. V and J are TRBV3-1 and TRBJ2-2; no clear D gene. Germline V gives CDR1 LGHDT, CDR2 YNNKEL (reference sequence). The germline V and J ends were trimmed by 6 bases and 1 base, with 12 bases remaining between them. This CDR3 contains 15 residues. The DNA for the CDR3 is TGTGCCAGCAGATACGACACCCAGAACACCGGGGAGCTGTTTTTT. This sequence encodes CASRYDTQNTGELFF.

The chain employs TRBV5-5 and TRBJ1-6; 7 bases are a match to TRBD1. Germline V CDR1 and CDR2: SGHKS, YYEKEE (reference sequence). The CDR3 runs 14 residues. The V segment lost 4 bases and the J segment 7 bases; nucleotides outside the gene matches: 5. In DNA form, the CDR3 reads TGTGCCAGCAGCCAGGGGGGGGTAAATTCACCCCTCCACTTT. It translates to CASSQGGVNSPLHF.

This clonotype was recorded a few times. The gene calls are TRBV15 and TRBJ2-1, with TRBD1 as a possible D gene (6 bases). CDR1 and CDR2 from the germline V gene are LNHNV and YYDKDF (reference sequence). The CDR3 totals 15 residues. V was pared by 4 bases and J by 10 bases, with 20 bases between. The CDR3 nucleotides read TGTGCCACCAGCACGCGTCCCCGGGCCCAGGGGGAGCAGTTCTTC. It encodes CATSTRPRAQGEQFF.

This clonotype has ten or more counts. The V call is TRBV30, the J call TRBJ1-1, with 9 bases lining up with TRBD1. The germline V gene encodes CDR1 GTSNPN and CDR2 SVGIG (reference sequence). The CDR3 is 14 residues long. With 2 bases clipped from V and 3 bases from J, the junction kept 4 bases outside the gene matches. CDR3: CAWSSTGGYTEAFF. The CDR3 bases are TGTGCCTGGAGTAGCACAGGGGGCTACACTGAAGCTTTCTTT.

This clonotype has a count of ten or more. CDR3: CSVWEVPYEQYF. CDR3 nucleotides: TGCAGTGTTTGGGAAGTCCCCTACGAGCAGTACTTC. This chain connects TRBV20-1 to TRBJ2-7; D is ambiguous. Germline CDR1 is DFQATT and CDR2 is SNEGSKA (reference sequence). V lost 7 bases, J lost 2 bases, and 12 bases lay in between. CDR3 length equals 12 residues.

This clonotype was picked up a small number of times. V and J are TRBV5-4 and TRBJ2-2; D call uncertain. Germline values: CDR1 SGHNT, CDR2 YYREEE (reference sequence). This CDR3 is 14 amino acids long. V was shortened by 3 bases and J by 1 base, with 7 bases between the two germline ends. CDR3 loop: CASSSELNTGELFF. CDR3 coding DNA: TGTGCCAGCAGCTCGGAGTTGAACACCGGGGAGCTGTTTTTT.

This clonotype was seen at least ten times. The rearrangement links TRBV19 to TRBJ1-1; TRBD1 aligns across 7 bases. Unmatched junction bases numbered 13, after V lost 4 bases and J lost 5 bases. This CDR3 is 16 amino acids long. From germline, CDR1 is LNHDA and CDR2 SQIVND (reference sequence). Here the CDR3 reads CASSRLSTGKETEAFF. CDR3 nucleotides: TGTGCCAGTAGTAGACTTTCGACAGGGAAGGAAACTGAAGCTTTCTTT.